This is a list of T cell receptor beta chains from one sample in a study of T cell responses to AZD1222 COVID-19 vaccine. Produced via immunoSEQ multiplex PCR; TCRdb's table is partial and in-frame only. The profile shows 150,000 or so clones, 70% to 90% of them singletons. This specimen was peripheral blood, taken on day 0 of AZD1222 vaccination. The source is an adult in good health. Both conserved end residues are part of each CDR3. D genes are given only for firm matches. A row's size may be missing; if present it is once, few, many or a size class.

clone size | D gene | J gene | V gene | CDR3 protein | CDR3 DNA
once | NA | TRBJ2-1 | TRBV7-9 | CASSLDEGNEQFF | TGTGCCAGCAGCTTAGATGAGGGAAATGAGCAGTTCTTC
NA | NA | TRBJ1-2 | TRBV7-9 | CASSLTGYGYTF | TGTGCCAGCAGCTTAACAGGCTATGGCTACACCTTC
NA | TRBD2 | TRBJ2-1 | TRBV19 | CASMGRASPLVEEQFF | TGTGCCAGTATGGGGAGGGCTAGCCCGTTAGTTGAGGAGCAGTTCTTC
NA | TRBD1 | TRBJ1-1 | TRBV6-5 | CASSSGGLTEAFF | TGTGCCAGCAGCTCAGGGGGCTTGACTGAAGCTTTCTTT
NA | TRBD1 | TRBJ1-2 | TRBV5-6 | CASTRDRNANYGYTF | TGTGCCAGCACAAGGGACAGGAATGCTAACTATGGCTACACCTTC
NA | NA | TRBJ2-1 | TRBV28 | CASNGLYSYNEQFF | TGTGCCAGCAATGGACTATACTCCTACAATGAGCAGTTCTTC
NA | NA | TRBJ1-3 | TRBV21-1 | CARVCRGAGNTIYF | TGTGCCAGGGTGTGTAGGGGAGCTGGAAACACCATATATTTT
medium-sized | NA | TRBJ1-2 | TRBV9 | CASSVGQGPPGGYTF | TGTGCCAGCAGCGTAGGGCAAGGCCCCCCAGGGGGCTACACCTTC
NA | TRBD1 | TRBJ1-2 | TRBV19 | CASRSGGQGQYGYTF | TGTGCCAGCAGGTCCGGGGGACAGGGACAATATGGCTACACCTTC
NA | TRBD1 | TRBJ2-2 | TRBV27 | CASSQESWTGTGELFF | TGTGCCAGCAGCCAAGAAAGCTGGACAGGCACCGGGGAGCTGTTTTTT
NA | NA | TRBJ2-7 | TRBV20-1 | CSASQPPYEQYF | TGCAGTGCTAGTCAGCCACCCTACGAGCAGTACTTC
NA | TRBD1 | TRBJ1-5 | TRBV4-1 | CASSLGQGAIQPQHF | TGCGCCAGCAGCCTAGGACAGGGGGCCATTCAGCCCCAGCATTTT
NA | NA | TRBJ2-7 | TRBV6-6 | CASSALISSYEQYF | TGTGCCAGCAGCGCACTAATATCCTCCTACGAGCAGTACTTC
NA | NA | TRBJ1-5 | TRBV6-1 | CASSEARGAFSNQPQHF | TGTGCCAGCAGTGAAGCTAGGGGAGCGTTTAGCAATCAGCCCCAGCATTTT
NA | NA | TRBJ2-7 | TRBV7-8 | CASSLPLRFATSYEQYF | TGTGCCAGCAGCTTACCCCTTCGATTTGCTACCTCCTACGAGCAGTACTTC
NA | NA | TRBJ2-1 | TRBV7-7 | CASSQTGSYNEQFF | TGTGCTAGCAGCCAAACTGGCTCCTACAATGAGCAGTTCTTC
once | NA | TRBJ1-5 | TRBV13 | CASSFGGNQPQHF | TGTGCCAGCAGCTTTGGGGGGAATCAGCCCCAGCATTTT
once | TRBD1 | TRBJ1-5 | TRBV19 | CASTSRDREEYSNQPQHF | TGTGCCAGTACTTCCCGGGACAGGGAGGAGTATAGCAATCAGCCCCAGCATTTT
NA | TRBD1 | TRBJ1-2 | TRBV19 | CASSAGQGFSYGYTF | TGTGCCAGTAGTGCGGGACAGGGCTTCAGCTATGGCTACACCTTC
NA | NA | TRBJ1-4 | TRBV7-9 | CASSLEYIATNEKLFF | TGTGCCAGCAGCTTGGAGTATATTGCAACTAATGAAAAACTGTTTTTT
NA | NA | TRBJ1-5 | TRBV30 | CAWSGPGVSNQPQHF | TGTGCCTGGAGTGGCCCCGGGGTTTCCAATCAGCCCCAGCATTTT
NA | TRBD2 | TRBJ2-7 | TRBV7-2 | CASSSSGADLPYEQYF | TGTGCCAGCAGCTCTAGCGGGGCTGACCTACCCTACGAGCAGTACTTC
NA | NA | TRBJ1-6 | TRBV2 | CASSDGQIRQSPLHF | TGTGCCAGCAGTGACGGGCAGATCCGGCAGTCACCCCTCCACTTT
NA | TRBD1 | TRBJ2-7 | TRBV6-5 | CASRFRDRTAYEQYF | TGTGCCAGCAGATTCCGGGACAGGACTGCCTACGAGCAGTACTTC
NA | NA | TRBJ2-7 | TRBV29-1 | CSVGVTYEQYF | TGCAGCGTTGGGGTAACCTACGAGCAGTACTTC
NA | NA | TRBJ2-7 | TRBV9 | CASSVGWTDSYEQYF | TGTGCCAGCAGCGTAGGTTGGACAGACTCCTACGAGCAGTACTTC
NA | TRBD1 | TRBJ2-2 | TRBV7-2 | CASSPTRDRANTGELFF | TGTGCCAGCAGCCCTACAAGGGACAGGGCGAACACCGGGGAGCTGTTTTTT
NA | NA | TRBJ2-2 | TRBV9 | CASRSLTRELFF | TGTGCCAGCCGGTCCTTGACTCGGGAGCTGTTTTTT
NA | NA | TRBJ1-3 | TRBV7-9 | CASSLGENTIYF | TGTGCCAGCAGCTTGGGGGAAAACACCATATATTTT